These 17 T cell receptor beta chains were all obtained from the same sample, sequenced in a study of cytomegalovirus exposure and HLA in healthy donors. Amplification used 60 Vbeta primers and 13 Jbeta primers. TCRdb's table, derived via immunoSEQ multiplex PCR, lists solely in-frame clones and lacks some. The sample records 150,000 to 200,000 clones, 65% to 70% being singletons. Source material: PBMCs. Every receptor here comes from a woman aged 18-29 years in good health and CMV-seropositive.

V gene TRBV19 combines with J gene TRBJ1-2; possible D gene TRBD1, 5 bases. The germline CDR1 and CDR2 sequences are LNHDA and SQIVND (reference sequence). V was pared by 7 bases and J by 6 bases, with 9 bases between. The CDR3 sequence is 11 residues long. CDR3 residues: CASKRGHGYTF. As DNA, the CDR3 is TGTGCCAGTAAAAGGGGTCATGGCTACACCTTC.

The chain employs TRBV11-2 and TRBJ2-7; 8 bases agree with TRBD2. The CDR3 runs to 14 residues. CDR1 is SGHAT, CDR2 FQNNGV, per germline. Trimming removed 1 base from V and 2 bases from J; junction bases left unmatched: 1. The CDR3 loop is CASSLGAGAYEQYF. For the CDR3, the DNA is TGTGCCAGCAGCTTAGGAGCGGGAGCCTACGAGCAGTACTTC.

A few counts support this clone. The chain uses TRBV27 and TRBJ1-2; 8 bases map to TRBD1. Germline assignment: CDR1 MNHEY and CDR2 SMNVEV (reference sequence). The CDR3 has 14 residues. Germline trimming cut 6 bases from V and 2 bases from J; bases unmatched to any gene: 5. CDR3: CASRHRGRNYGYTF. DNA of the CDR3: TGTGCCAGCAGGCACAGGGGGAGAAACTATGGCTACACCTTC.

J is TRBJ2-3 and V is TRBV5-1; a possible D gene is TRBD1 (5 bases). Germline lookup yields CDR1 SGHRS and CDR2 YFSETQ. The CDR3 extends over 14 amino acids. Between the trimmed V and J ends, which lost 5 bases and 0 bases, there was a span of 10 bases. The DNA of the CDR3 is TGCGCCAGCAGACAAGGGGTCAGCACAGATACGCAGTATTTT. It translates to CASRQGVSTDTQYF.

V and J are TRBV4-3 and TRBJ2-2, with 7 bases aligning to TRBD1. The CDR3 sequence is 15 residues long. V gave up 3 bases and J gave up 2 bases; unmatched junction bases: 3. Germline V gene lookup returns CDR1 LGHNA and CDR2 YSLEER. The CDR3 loop is CASSQGQINTGELFF. The DNA for the CDR3 is TGCGCCAGCAGCCAGGGACAGATAAACACCGGGGAGCTGTTTTTT.

J is TRBJ2-1 and V is TRBV5-1, with D uncertain. CDR3 size: 13 residues. Germline V gives CDR1 SGHRS, CDR2 YFSETQ. The germline V and J ends were trimmed by 2 bases and 6 bases, with 9 bases remaining between them. The CDR3 protein is CASSLSISNEQFF. The CDR3 bases are TGCGCCAGCAGCTTATCTATTTCCAATGAGCAGTTCTTC.

The J gene is TRBJ1-5, the V gene TRBV7-2; D is uncertain. The CDR3 contains 15 residues. V gave up 1 base and J gave up 0 bases, with 7 bases separating them. Per the germline V gene, CDR1 is SGHTA and CDR2 is FQGNSA. The CDR3 nucleotides are TGTGCCAGCAGCTTAGATACACGTAGCAATCAGCCCCAGCATTTT. Protein sequence: CASSLDTRSNQPQHF.

The chain couples TRBV10-3 to TRBJ2-2, with TRBD2 identical over 9 bases. The CDR3 consists of 13 residues. Germline-derived CDR1 and CDR2 are ENHRY and SYGVKD. V lost 10 bases to trimming and J lost 6 bases; unmatched junction nucleotides: 6. CDR3 in amino acids: CATGTSTAGELFF. The DNA of the CDR3 is TGTGCCACCGGGACTAGCACGGCCGGGGAGCTGTTTTTT.

This clone came up a few times. This sequence joins TRBV18 and TRBJ2-6; 8 bases map to TRBD1. The CDR3 spans 16 residues. Germline CDR1 KGHSH, CDR2 LQKENI. V lost 3 bases, J lost 1 base, and 2 bases stayed unmatched. The DNA for the CDR3 is TGTGCCAGCTCACCGAGGACAGGGTCTGGGGCCAACGTCCTGACTTTC. Encoded protein: CASSPRTGSGANVLTF.

This clone turned up a few times. The gene calls are TRBV4-1 and TRBJ2-5, with 9 bases identical to TRBD1. The DNA end lines up better with TRBJ2-7; the J call may be wrong. The V gene's germline CDR1 is MGHRA and CDR2 YSYEKL. The CDR3 covers 16 residues. CDR3 region: CASSPRGTGSIHEQYF. CDR3 bases: TGCGCCAGCAGCCCGCGGGGGACAGGGTCGATTCACGAGCAGTACTTC.

The chain is built from TRBV27 and TRBJ2-1; 10 bases are a match to TRBD2. Trimming took 6 bases from V and 0 from J; bases not matched to a gene: 2. The CDR3 spans 15 residues. The germline gives CDR1 MNHEY, CDR2 SMNVEV (reference sequence). This CDR3 reads CASRPSGSSYNEQFF. In DNA, the CDR3 is TGTGCCAGCAGGCCTAGCGGGAGCTCCTACAATGAGCAGTTCTTC.

The chain recombines TRBV18 with TRBJ2-7; D is ambiguous. Germline CDR1 KGHSH, CDR2 LQKENI. With 4 bases removed from V and 1 base from J, the gap between germline ends came to 11 bases. The CDR3 extends over 14 amino acids. The CDR3 here is CASSLNSNSYEQYF. CDR3 in DNA: TGTGCCAGCTCACTTAACAGCAATTCCTACGAGCAGTACTTC.

This clone was counted between two and nine times. The V call is TRBV4-3, the J call TRBJ1-5; unclear D gene. V was trimmed by 0 bases and J by 4 bases, leaving 10 bases between them. CDR1 is LGHNA, CDR2 YSLEER, per germline. The CDR3 extends over 15 amino acids. The CDR3 sequence: CASSQEPQRNQPQHF. The CDR3 DNA is TGCGCCAGCAGCCAAGAACCCCAGAGGAATCAGCCCCAGCATTTT.

V is TRBV5-1 and J is TRBJ2-1; 16 nucleotides match TRBD2. Germline assignment: CDR1 SGHRS and CDR2 YFSETQ. The CDR3 consists of 15 residues. The V segment lost 4 bases and the J segment 8 bases; nucleotides outside the gene matches: 3. DNA for the CDR3: TGCGCCAGCAGCCCCGGGACTAGCGGGGGGGATGAGCAGTTCTTC. Its translation: CASSPGTSGGDEQFF.

In its sample, this clone was seen once. The chain joins TRBV5-5 to TRBJ1-1; no clear D. Trimming took off 0 bases at V and 2 bases at J, with 17 bases between the two ends. Germline CDR1 reads SGHKS; CDR2 reads YYEKEE (reference sequence). The CDR3 is 17 residues long. Here the CDR3 reads CASSLGPLGALNTEAFF. CDR3 in DNA: TGTGCCAGCAGCTTGGGGCCCTTGGGCGCGCTTAACACTGAAGCTTTCTTT.

Turning to this clone: Other DNA sequences within the sample encode an identical CDR3. The chain couples TRBV18 to TRBJ1-6; the D gene is possibly TRBD1 (6 bases). CDR3 length: 13 amino acids. V lost 3 bases, J lost 7 bases, and 7 bases lay in between. Per germline, CDR1 KGHSH and CDR2 LQKENI. CDR3 region: CASSPGTNSPLHF. The CDR3 DNA follows: TGTGCCAGCTCACCCGGGACAAATTCACCCCTCCACTTT.

The rearrangement joins TRBV6-6 to TRBJ2-3; D gene ambiguous. Trimming removed 7 bases at V and 2 bases at J, with 13 bases between. Germline lookup yields CDR1 MNHNY and CDR2 SVGAGI (reference sequence). The CDR3 is 14 residues long. The CDR3 loop reads CASTRTSYTDTQYF. The CDR3 nucleotides are TGTGCCAGCACCCGAACTTCTTACACAGATACGCAGTATTTT.